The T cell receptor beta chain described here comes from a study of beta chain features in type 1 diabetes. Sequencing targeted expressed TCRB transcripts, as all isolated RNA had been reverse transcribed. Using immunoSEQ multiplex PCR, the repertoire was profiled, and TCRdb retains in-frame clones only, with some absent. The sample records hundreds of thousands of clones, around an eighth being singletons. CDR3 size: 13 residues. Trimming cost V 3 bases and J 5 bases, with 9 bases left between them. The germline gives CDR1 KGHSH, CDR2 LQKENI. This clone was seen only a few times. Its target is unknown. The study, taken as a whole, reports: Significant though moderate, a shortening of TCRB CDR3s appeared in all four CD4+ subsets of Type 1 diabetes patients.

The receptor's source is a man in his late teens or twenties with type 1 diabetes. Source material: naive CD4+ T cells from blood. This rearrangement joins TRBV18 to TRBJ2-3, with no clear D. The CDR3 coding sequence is TGTGCCAGCTCACCGCAATGGGGAGATACGCAGTATTTT. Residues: CASSPQWGDTQYF. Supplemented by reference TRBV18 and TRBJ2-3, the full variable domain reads NAGVMQNPRHLVRRRGQEARLRCSPMKGHSHVYWYRQLPEEGLKFMVYLQKENIIDESGMPKERFSAEFPKEGPSILRIQQVVRGDSAAYFCASSPQWGDTQYFGPGTRLTVL.